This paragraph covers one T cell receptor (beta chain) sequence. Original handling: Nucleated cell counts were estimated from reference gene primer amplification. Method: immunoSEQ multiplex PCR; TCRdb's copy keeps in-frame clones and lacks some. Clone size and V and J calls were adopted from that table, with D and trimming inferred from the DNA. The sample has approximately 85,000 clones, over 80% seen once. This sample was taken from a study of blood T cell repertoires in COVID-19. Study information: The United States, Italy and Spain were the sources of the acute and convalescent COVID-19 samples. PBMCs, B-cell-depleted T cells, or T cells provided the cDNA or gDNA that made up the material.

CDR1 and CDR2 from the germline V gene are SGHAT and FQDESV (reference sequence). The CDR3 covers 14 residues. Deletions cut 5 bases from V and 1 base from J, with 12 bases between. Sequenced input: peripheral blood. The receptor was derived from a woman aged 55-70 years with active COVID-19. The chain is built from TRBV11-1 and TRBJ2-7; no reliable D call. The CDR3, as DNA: TGTGCCAGCAGCCTGCTCCCGGGTTCCTACGAGCAGTACTTC. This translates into CASSLLPGSYEQYF.